This is a list of T cell receptor beta chains from one sample in a study of early T cells in non-severe SARS-CoV-2 infection. TCRdb re-called the 5' RACE reads through MiXCR, storing one row per CDR3 protein. The sample has about 80,000 distinct CDR3 sequences, 11% to 15% seen once. Input material: whole blood. The receptors shown here come from an adult who was a healthcare worker with PCR-confirmed SARS-CoV-2 infection or an uninfected control (not recorded which). Each CDR3 is given with its conserved first and last residue. The D gene is left open where the match is weak. Some rows have no size entry. The others give once, few or many, or a class for an expanded clone.

>TRBV9|TRBJ2-3|-|-
CASSVFGSPTDTQYF
TGTGCCAGCAGCGTTTTTGGTTCCCCCACAGATACGCAGTATTTT
>TRBV28|TRBJ2-7|-|TRBD1
CASSLRTGLYEQYF
TGTGCCAGCAGTTTACGGACAGGGCTCTACGAGCAGTACTTC
>TRBV7-8|TRBJ2-3|few|-
CASSLPADRPLTDTQYF
TGTGCCAGCAGCTTACCCGCCGACAGGCCACTCACAGATACGCAGTATTTT
>TRBV12-3/TRBV12-4|TRBJ2-3|-|-
CTSSFRGDGTGDTQYF
TGTACCAGCAGTTTCCGCGGAGATGGGACGGGAGATACGCAGTATTTT
>TRBV13|TRBJ1-1|-|-
CASSSGRGGTEAFF
TGTGCCAGCAGCTCTGGGAGGGGAGGCACTGAAGCTTTCTTT
>TRBV18|TRBJ2-1|-|-
CASSPRGGTANEQFF
TGTGCCAGCTCACCTCGCGGGGGGACAGCAAATGAGCAGTTCTTC
>TRBV6-5|TRBJ2-6|few|-
CAMPQGSSGANVLTF
TGTGCCATGCCACAGGGCTCCTCTGGGGCCAACGTCCTGACTTTC
>TRBV12-3/TRBV12-4|TRBJ1-6|-|TRBD1
CASSDRGSPLHF
TGTGCCAGCAGCGACAGGGGATCACCCCTCCACTTT
>TRBV6-2/TRBV6-3|TRBJ2-1|-|TRBD1
CASLRQGVKINFYNEQFF
TGTGCCTCTCTTCGCCAGGGGGTTAAGATAAATTTTTACAATGAGCAGTTCTTC
>TRBV4-1|TRBJ2-3|many|TRBD2
CASKSVGTSGKDTQYF
TGCGCCAGCAAGTCCGTGGGGACTAGCGGAAAAGATACGCAGTATTTT
>TRBV29-1|TRBJ2-3|-|-
CSVNREGADTQYF
TGCAGCGTGAACAGGGAGGGGGCAGATACGCAGTATTTT
>TRBV28|TRBJ2-5|-|-
CASSLGTHQETQYF
TGTGCCAGCAGTTTAGGGACCCACCAAGAGACCCAGTACTTC
>TRBV9|TRBJ2-7|many|TRBD2
CASSVAGTSGEQYF
TGTGCCAGCAGCGTAGCAGGGACTAGTGGCGAGCAGTACTTC
>TRBV7-9|TRBJ1-5|-|-
CASSPQGPPSNQPQHF
TGTGCCAGCAGCCCTCAGGGGCCCCCTAGCAATCAGCCCCAGCATTTT